This TCR beta chain is drawn from a study of CD8 T cells in ankylosing spondylitis. General study results and limits: In ankylosing spondylitis blood, a motif of roughly 8 highly homologous TCR beta variants appeared characteristic.

TCRdb passed the 5' RACE reads through MiXCR, listing each CDR3 protein once. The sample shows about 30,000 distinct CDR3 sequences, about 5.2% of them seen only once. Many counts were recorded for this clonotype. The antigen is not known. This sequence was found in a female donor with ankylosing spondylitis or in good health (not recorded which). Input material: blood, either unsorted or a sorted T cell fraction (not recorded which).

CDR3 nucleotide sequence: TGTGCCAGCAGCGTAGCTCCGGGGGCGAACACCGGGGAGCTGTTTTTT. This sequence encodes CASSVAPGANTGELFF. The chain uses TRBV9 and TRBJ2-2, with a possible D match to TRBD2 (6 bases). Germline values: CDR1 SGDLS, CDR2 YYNGEE. The CDR3 length is 16 residues. V lost 0 bases and J 0 bases, leaving 9 bases between the germline ends.